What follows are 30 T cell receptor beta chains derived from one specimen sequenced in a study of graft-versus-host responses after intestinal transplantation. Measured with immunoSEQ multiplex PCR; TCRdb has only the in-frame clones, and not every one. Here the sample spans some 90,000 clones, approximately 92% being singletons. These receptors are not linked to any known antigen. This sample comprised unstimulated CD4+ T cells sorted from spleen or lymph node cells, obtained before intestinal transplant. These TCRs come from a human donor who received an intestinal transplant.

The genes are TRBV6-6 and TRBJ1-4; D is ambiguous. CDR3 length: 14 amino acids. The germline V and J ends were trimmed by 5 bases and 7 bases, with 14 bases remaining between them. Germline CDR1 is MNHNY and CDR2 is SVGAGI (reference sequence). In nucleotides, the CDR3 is TGTGCCAGCAGTCAGAGGTGGGGAGGTGAAAAACTGTTTTTT. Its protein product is CASSQRWGGEKLFF.

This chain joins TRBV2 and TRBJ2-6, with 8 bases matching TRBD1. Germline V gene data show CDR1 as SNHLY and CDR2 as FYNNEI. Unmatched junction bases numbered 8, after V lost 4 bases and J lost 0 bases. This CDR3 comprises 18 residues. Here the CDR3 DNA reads TGTGCCAGCAGTGGTCCCACAGGGGGAGTCTCTGGGGCCAACGTCCTGACTTTC. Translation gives CASSGPTGGVSGANVLTF.

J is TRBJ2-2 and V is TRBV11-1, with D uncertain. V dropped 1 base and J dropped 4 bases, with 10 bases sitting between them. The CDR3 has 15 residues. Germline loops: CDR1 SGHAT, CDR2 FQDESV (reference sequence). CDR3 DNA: TGTGCCAGCAGCTTAGGCCGAGCGAGCACCGGGGAGCTGTTTTTT. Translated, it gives CASSLGRASTGELFF.

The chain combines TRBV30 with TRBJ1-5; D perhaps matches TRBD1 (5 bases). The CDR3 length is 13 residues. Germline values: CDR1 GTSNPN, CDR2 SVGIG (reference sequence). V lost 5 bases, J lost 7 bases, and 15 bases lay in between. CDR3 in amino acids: CAWGNRFYQPQHF. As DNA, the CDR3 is TGTGCCTGGGGGAACAGGTTTTACCAGCCCCAGCATTTT.

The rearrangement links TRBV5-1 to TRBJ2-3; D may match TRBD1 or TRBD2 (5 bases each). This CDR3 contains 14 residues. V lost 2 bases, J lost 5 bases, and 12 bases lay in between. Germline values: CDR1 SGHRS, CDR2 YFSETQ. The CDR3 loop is CASSFTGAGDTQYF. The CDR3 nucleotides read TGCGCCAGCAGCTTCACCGGGGCGGGAGATACGCAGTATTTT. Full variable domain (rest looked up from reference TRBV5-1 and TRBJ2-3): KAGVTQTPRYLIKTRGQQVTLSCSPISGHRSVSWYQQTPGQGLQFLFEYFSETQRNKGNFPGRFSGRQFSNSRSEMNVSTLELGDSALYLCASSFTGAGDTQYFGPGTRLTVL.

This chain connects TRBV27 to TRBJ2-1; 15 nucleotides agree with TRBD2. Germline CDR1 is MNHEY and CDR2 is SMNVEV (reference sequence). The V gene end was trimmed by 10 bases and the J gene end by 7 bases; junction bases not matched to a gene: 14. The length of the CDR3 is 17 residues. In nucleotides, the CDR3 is TGTGCCACCGGGACTAGCGGGAGGATAATAGGGGGGAATGAGCAGTTCTTC. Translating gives CATGTSGRIIGGNEQFF.

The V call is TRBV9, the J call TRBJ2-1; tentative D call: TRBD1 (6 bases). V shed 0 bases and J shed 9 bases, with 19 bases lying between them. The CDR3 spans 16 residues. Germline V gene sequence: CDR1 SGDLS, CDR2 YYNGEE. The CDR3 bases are TGTGCCAGCAGCGTAGGGTTAACCAGCGCCAGGGGTGAGCAGTTCTTC. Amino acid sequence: CASSVGLTSARGEQFF.

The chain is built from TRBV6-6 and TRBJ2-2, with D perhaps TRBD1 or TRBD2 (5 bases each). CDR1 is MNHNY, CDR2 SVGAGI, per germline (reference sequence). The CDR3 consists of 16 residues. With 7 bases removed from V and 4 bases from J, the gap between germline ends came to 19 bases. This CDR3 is CASNYPGPQVTGELFF. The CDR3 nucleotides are TGTGCCAGCAACTATCCGGGACCCCAGGTCACCGGGGAGCTGTTTTTT.

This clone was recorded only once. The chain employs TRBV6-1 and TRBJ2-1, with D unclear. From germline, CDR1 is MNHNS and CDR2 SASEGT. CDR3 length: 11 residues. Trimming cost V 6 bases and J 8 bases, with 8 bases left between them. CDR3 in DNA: TGTGCCAGCAGGATTCTCGATGAGCAGTTCTTC. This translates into CASRILDEQFF.

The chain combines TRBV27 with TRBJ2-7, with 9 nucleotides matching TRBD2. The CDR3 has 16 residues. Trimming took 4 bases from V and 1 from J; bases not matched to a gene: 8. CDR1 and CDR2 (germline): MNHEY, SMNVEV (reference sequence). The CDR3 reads CASSSRRTSASYEQYF. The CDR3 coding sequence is TGTGCCAGCAGTTCCCGCCGGACTAGCGCATCCTACGAGCAGTACTTC.

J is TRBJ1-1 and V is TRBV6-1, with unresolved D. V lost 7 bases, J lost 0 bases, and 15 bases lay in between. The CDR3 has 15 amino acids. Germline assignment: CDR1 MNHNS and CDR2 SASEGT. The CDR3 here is CASTKNWELNTEAFF. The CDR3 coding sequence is TGTGCCAGCACGAAAAATTGGGAACTGAACACTGAAGCTTTCTTT.

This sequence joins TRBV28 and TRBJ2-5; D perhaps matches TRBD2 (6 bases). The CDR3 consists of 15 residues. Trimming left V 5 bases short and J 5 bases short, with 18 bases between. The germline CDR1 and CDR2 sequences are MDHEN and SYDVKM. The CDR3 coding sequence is TGTGCCAGCAGTGGATCGGAGGGCCCCCGGGAGACCCAGTACTTC. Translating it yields CASSGSEGPRETQYF.

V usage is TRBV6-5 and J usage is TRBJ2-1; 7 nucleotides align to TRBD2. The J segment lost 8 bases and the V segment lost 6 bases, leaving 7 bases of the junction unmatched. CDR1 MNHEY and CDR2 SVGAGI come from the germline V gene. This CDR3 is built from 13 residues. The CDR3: CASSRGLGYEQFF. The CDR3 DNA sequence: TGTGCCAGCAGCCGAGGACTAGGCTATGAGCAGTTCTTC.

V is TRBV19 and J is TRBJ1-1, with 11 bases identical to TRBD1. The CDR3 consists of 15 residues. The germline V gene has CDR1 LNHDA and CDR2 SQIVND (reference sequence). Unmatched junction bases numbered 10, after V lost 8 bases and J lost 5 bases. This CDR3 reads CASSKTGTGGTEAFF. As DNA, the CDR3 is TGTGCCAGTTCAAAGACCGGGACAGGGGGAACTGAAGCTTTCTTT.

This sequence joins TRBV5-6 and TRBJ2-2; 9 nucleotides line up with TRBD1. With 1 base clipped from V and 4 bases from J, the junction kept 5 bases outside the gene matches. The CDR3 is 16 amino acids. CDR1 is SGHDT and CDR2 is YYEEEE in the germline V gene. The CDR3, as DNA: TGTGCCAGCAGCTTGCGGGACAGGGTCGGCACCGGGGAGCTGTTTTTT. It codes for CASSLRDRVGTGELFF.

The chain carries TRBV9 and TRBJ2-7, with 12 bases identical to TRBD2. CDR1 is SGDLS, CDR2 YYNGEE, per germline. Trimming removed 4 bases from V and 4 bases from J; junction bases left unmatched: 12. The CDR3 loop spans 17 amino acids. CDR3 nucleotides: TGTGCCAGCAGCCCGCCGCCCTCTAGCGGGAGGGAATACGAGCAGTACTTC. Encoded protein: CASSPPPSSGREYEQYF.

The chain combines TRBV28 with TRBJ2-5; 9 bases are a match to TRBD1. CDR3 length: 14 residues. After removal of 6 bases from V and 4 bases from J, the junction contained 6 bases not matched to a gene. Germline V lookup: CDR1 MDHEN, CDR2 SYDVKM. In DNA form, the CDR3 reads TGTGCCAGCAGAAAGGACAGGGGTCCAGAGACCCAGTACTTC. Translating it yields CASRKDRGPETQYF.

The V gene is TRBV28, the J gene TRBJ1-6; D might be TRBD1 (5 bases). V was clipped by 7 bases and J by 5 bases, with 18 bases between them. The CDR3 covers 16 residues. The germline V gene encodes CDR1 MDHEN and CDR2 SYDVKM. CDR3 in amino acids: CASITRWDGNNSPLHF. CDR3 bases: TGTGCCAGCATTACTAGATGGGACGGAAATAATTCACCCCTCCACTTT.

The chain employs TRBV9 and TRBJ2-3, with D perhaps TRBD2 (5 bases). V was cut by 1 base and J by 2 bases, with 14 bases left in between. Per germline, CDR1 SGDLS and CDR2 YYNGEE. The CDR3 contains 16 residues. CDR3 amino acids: CASSVQAAANTDTQYF. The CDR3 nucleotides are TGTGCCAGCAGCGTACAAGCGGCCGCAAACACAGATACGCAGTATTTT.

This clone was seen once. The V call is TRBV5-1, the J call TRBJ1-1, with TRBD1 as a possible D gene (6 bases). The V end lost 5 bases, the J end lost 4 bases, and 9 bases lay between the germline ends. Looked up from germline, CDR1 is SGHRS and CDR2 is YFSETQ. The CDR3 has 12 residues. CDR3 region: CASRGRGTEAFF. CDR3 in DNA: TGCGCCAGCAGGGGCAGGGGCACTGAAGCTTTCTTT.

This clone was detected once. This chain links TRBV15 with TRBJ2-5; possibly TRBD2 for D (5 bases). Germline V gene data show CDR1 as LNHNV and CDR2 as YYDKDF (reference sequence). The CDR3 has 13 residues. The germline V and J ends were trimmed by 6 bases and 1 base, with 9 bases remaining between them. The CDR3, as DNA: TGTGCCACCAGGGACTGGGTCCAAGAGACCCAGTACTTC. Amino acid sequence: CATRDWVQETQYF.

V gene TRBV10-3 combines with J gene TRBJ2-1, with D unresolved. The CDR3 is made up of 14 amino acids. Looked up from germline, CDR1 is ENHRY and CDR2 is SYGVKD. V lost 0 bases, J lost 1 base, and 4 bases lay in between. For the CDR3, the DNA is TGTGCCATCAGTGAGTCGAAGTCCTACAATGAGCAGTTCTTC. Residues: CAISESKSYNEQFF.

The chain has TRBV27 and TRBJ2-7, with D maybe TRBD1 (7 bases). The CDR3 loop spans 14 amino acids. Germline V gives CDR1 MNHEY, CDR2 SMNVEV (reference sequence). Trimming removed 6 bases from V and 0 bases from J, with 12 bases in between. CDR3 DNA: TGTGCCAGCAGGAGACAGGGAGGCTCCTACGAGCAGTACTTC. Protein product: CASRRQGGSYEQYF.

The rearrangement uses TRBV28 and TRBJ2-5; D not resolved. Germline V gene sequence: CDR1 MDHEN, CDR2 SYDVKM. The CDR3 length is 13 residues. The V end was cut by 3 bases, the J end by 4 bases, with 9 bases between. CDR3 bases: TGTGCCAGCAGTTTCGGGCGCACAGAGACCCAGTACTTC. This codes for CASSFGRTETQYF. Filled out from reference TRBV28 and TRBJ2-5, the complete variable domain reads DVKVTQSSRYLVKRTGEKVFLECVQDMDHENMFWYRQDPGLGLRLIYFSYDVKMKEKGDIPEGYSVSREKKERFSLILESASTNQTSMYLCASSFGRTETQYFGPGTRLLVL.

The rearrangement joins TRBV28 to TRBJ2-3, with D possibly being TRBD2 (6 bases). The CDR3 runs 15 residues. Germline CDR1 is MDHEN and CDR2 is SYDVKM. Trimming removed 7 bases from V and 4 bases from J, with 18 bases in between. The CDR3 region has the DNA TGTGCCAGCACCGTGGGAGCGGGCAATGCAGATACGCAGTATTTT. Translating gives CASTVGAGNADTQYF. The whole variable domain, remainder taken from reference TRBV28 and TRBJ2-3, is DVKVTQSSRYLVKRTGEKVFLECVQDMDHENMFWYRQDPGLGLRLIYFSYDVKMKEKGDIPEGYSVSREKKERFSLILESASTNQTSMYLCASTVGAGNADTQYFGPGTRLTVL.

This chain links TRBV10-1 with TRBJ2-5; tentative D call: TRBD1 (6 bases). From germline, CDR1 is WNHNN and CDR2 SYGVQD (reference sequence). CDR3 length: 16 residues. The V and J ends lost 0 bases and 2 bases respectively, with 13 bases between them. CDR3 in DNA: TGCGCCAGCAGTGAGTCGCCCGGGACACATCAAGAGACCCAGTACTTC. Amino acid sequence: CASSESPGTHQETQYF.

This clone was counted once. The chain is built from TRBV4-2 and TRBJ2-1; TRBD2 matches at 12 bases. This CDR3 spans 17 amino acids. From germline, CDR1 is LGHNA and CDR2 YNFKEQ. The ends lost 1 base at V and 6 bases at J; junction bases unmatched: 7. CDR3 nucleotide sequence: TGTGCCAGCAGCCAAGGAACGACTAGCGGGAGAGGCAATGAGCAGTTCTTC. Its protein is CASSQGTTSGRGNEQFF.

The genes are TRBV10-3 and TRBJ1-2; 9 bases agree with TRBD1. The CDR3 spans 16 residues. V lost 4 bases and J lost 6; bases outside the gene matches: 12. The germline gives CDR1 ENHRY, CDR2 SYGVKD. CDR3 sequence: CAISAYRDRVSNGYTF. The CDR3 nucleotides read TGTGCCATCAGTGCCTACCGGGACAGGGTTTCCAATGGCTACACCTTC.

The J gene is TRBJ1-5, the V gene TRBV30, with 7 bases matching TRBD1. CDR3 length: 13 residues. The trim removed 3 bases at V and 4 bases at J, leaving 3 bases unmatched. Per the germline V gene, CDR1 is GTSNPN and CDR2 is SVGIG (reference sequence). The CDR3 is CAWSRGSNQPQHF. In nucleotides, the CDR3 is TGTGCCTGGAGCAGGGGGTCTAATCAGCCCCAGCATTTT.

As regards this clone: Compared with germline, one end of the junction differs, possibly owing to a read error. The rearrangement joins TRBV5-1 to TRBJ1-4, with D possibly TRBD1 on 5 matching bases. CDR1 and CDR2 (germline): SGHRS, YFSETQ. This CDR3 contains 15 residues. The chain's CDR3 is CASSRSYLGGEELFF. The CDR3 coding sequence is TGCGCCAGCAGCCGCTCTTATCTTGGGGGTGAAGAACTGTTTTTT.